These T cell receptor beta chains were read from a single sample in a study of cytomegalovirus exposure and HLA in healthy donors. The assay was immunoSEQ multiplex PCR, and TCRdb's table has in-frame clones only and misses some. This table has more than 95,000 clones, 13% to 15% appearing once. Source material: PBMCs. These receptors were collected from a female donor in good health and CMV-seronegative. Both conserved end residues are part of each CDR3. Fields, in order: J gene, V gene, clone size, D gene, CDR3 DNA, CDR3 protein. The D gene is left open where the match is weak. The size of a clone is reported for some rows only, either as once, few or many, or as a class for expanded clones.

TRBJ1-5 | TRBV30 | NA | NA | TGTGCCTGGAGCAGAGGGGGGGGCAATCAGCCCCAGCATTTT | CAWSRGGGNQPQHF
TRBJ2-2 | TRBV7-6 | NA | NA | TGTGCCAGCAGTCCGCGGGGCGAGGGCACCGGGGAGCTGTTTTTT | CASSPRGEGTGELFF
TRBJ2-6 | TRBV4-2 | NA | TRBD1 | TGTGCCAGCAGCCCTCTCCCTCGAGTACAGGGGCAAGGCTCTGGGGCCAACGTCCTGACTTTC | CASSPLPRVQGQGSGANVLTF
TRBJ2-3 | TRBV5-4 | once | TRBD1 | TGTGCCAGCAGCTCAAACCCCTGGACAGGGGAGACAGATACGCAGTATTTT | CASSSNPWTGETDTQYF
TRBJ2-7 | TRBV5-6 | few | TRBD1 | TGTGCCAGCAGCCCCGGGACAGCCTACGAGCAGTACTTC | CASSPGTAYEQYF
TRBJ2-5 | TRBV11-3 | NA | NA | TGTGCCAGCAGCTTAGGTGGCTCCTTACAAGAGACCCAGTACTTC | CASSLGGSLQETQYF
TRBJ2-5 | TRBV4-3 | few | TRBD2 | TGCGCCAGCAGCCGAGAAGGGACTAGCGGGTACCAAGAGACCCAGTACTTC | CASSREGTSGYQETQYF
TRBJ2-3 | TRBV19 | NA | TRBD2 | TGTGCCAGTAGTATAGTGGCTAGCGGGGTTAGCACAGATACGCAGTATTTT | CASSIVASGVSTDTQYF
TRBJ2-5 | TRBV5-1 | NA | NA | TGCGCCAGCAACTTTTCCCCCGGCGGTGGAGAGACCCAGTACTTC | CASNFSPGGGETQYF
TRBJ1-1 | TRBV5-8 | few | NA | TGTGCCAGCGGGTCAGGGCAAGCTTTCTTT | CASGSGQAFF
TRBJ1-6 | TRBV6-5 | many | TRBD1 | TGTGCCAGCATGGGACAGGGGAGGTCACCCCTCCACTTT | CASMGQGRSPLHF
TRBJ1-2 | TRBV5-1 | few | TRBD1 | TGCGCCAGCAGCACCGGGGACAGGGTGATGGGTGGCTACACCTTC | CASSTGDRVMGGYTF
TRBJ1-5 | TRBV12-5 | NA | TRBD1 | TGTGCTAGTGGTTTTCTCTTGGGACAGGGATCTCAGCCCCAGCATTTT | CASGFLLGQGSQPQHF
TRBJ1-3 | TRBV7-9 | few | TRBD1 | TGTGCCAGCAGCTCCCCGGGACAGGGACAGGGAACCATATATTTT | CASSSPGQGQGTIYF
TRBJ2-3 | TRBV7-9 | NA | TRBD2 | TGTGCCAGCAGCTCATCCCTAGCGGGGGTTGGCACAGATACGCAGTATTTT | CASSSSLAGVGTDTQYF
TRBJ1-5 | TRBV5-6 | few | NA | TGTGCCAGCAGCGTGGGACACCTGAATCAGCCCCAGCATTTT | CASSVGHLNQPQHF
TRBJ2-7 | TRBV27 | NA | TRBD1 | TGTGCCAGCAGCCCCCCCGGGACAGATTCCTACGAGCAGTACTTC | CASSPPGTDSYEQYF
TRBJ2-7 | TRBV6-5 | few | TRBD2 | TGTGCCAGCAGCCGTAGCGGGAGGGCCTACGAGCAGTACTTC | CASSRSGRAYEQYF
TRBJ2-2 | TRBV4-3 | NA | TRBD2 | TGCGCCAGCAGCCTAGGGACTAGCGGGAGTAGTTTTAGCACCGGGGAGCTGTTTTTT | CASSLGTSGSSFSTGELFF
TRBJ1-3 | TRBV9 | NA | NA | TGTGCCAGCAGCGTGAACAATGGAAACACCATATATTTT | CASSVNNGNTIYF
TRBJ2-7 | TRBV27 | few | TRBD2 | TGTGCCAGCAGTTTTTTCGCGGGAGGCTACGAGCAGTACTTC | CASSFFAGGYEQYF
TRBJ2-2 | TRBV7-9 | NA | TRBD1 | TGTGCCAGCAGCTCCTCGACAGGGCGTCTGGCCGGGGAGCTGTTTTTT | CASSSSTGRLAGELFF
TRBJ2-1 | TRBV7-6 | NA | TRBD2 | TGTGCCAGCAGCAAGGGACTAGCGGGAGAACTGGATCCGTGGAATGAGCAGTTCTTC | CASSKGLAGELDPWNEQFF
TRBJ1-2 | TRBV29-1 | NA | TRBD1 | TGCAGCGTTGCCGGGACAGGGATTGGCTACACCTTC | CSVAGTGIGYTF
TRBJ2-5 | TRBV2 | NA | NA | TGTGCCAGCAGTGAGTCGAGGCAAGAGACCCAGTACTTC | CASSESRQETQYF
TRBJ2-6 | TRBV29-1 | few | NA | TGCAGCGTGCTATCTGGGGCCAACGTCCTGACTTTC | CSVLSGANVLTF
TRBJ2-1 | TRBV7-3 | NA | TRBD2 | TGTGCCAGCAGCCGAGGACTAGCGGGAGTAGATGAGCAGTTCTTC | CASSRGLAGVDEQFF
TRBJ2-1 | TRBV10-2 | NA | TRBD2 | TGCGCCAGCAGTCCCCTTGGTAGCGGGGGGTACAATGAGCAGTTCTTC | CASSPLGSGGYNEQFF
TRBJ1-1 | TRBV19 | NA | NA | TGTGCCAGTAGTATAGGGAGGGGCGGTACTGAAGCTTTCTTT | CASSIGRGGTEAFF
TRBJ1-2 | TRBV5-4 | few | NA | TGTGCCAGCAGCCAGAACAGGGATTCCTATGGCTACACCTTC | CASSQNRDSYGYTF
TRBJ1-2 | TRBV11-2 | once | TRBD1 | TGTGCCAGCAGCTCCCGACAGGGTTTCGAAGGCTACACCTTC | CASSSRQGFEGYTF
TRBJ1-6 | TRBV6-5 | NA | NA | TGTGCCAGCAGGAGCACCCTCGCTAATTCACCCCTCCACTTT | CASRSTLANSPLHF
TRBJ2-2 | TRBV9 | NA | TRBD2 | TGTGCCAGCAGCGGGCCTAGCGGGGGGTCGAACACCGGGGAGCTGTTTTTT | CASSGPSGGSNTGELFF
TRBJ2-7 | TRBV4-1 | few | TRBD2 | TGCGCCAGCAGCCAAGTCGGGACTAGCGGGTTCTACGAGCAGTACTTC | CASSQVGTSGFYEQYF
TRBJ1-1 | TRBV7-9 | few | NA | TGTGCCAGTAACATGAACACTGAAGCTTTCTTT | CASNMNTEAFF
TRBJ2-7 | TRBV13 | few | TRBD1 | TGTGCCAGCAGCCCCAGACAGGGTTCCTACGAGCAGTACTTC | CASSPRQGSYEQYF
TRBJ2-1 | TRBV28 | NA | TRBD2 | TGTGCCAGCAGTTCTCAGCGGGGGGGCTACAATGAGCAGTTCTTC | CASSSQRGGYNEQFF
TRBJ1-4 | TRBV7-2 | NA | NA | TGTGCCAGCAGCTTAGCGCAGGGGCTAACTAATGAAAAACTGTTTTTT | CASSLAQGLTNEKLFF
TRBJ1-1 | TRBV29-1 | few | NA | TGCAGCGGACAGGCAACTGAAGCTTTCTTT | CSGQATEAFF
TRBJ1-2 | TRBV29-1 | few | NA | TGCAGCGTTGAAGTCGGGGGGGTACATGGCTACACCTTC | CSVEVGGVHGYTF
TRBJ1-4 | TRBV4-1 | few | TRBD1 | TGCGCCAGCAGCCAGGGCTCCGGGACAGGGTTCATTGCGACTAATGAAAAACTGTTTTTT | CASSQGSGTGFIATNEKLFF
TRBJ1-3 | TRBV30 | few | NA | TGTGCCTGGAGTTTCGACAGCTCTGGAAACACCATATATTTT | CAWSFDSSGNTIYF
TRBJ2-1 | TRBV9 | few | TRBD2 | TGTGCCAGCAGCGTAGTTTCGGGGGGGGCCGGTAATGAGCAGTTCTTC | CASSVVSGGAGNEQFF
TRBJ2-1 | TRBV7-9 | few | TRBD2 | TGTGCCAGCAGCTTAAGTGCGGGGGGTTACAATGAGCAGTTCTTC | CASSLSAGGYNEQFF
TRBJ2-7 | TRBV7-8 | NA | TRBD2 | TGTGCCAGCAGCTTAGCGACTAGCCGATACGAGCAGTACTTC | CASSLATSRYEQYF
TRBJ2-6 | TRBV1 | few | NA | TGCACCAGCAGCCAAGGCAGAGGTGCCGGGGCCAACGTCCTGACTTTC | CTSSQGRGAGANVLTF
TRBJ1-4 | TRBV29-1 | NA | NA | TGCAGCGCGCGGGTCAGGGAAAAACTGTTTTTT | CSARVREKLFF
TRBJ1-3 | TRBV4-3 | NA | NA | TGCGCCAGCAGCCAAGACAGGGCTGGAAACACCATATATTTT | CASSQDRAGNTIYF
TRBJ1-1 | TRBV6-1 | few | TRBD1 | TGTGCCAGCAGCCCACAGGGGGCCGACACTGAAGCTTTCTTT | CASSPQGADTEAFF
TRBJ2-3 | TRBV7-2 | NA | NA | TGTGCCAGCACCGGGTGGCAGAACACAGATACGCAGTATTTT | CASTGWQNTDTQYF
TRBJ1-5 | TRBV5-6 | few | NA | TGTGCCAGCAGCCCGGGGGGAAATCAGCCCCAGCATTTT | CASSPGGNQPQHF
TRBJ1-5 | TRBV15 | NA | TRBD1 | TGTGCCACCAGCAGAGATCCCCCGGGACAGGGGGCCTATAGCAATCAGCCCCAGCATTTT | CATSRDPPGQGAYSNQPQHF
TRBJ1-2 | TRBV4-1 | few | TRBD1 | TGCGCCAGCAGCCTCCCGGGACAGGGGTTTGGCTACACCTTC | CASSLPGQGFGYTF
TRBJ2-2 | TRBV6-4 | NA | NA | TGTGCCAGCAGTGACGCGGGGACCCCGAACACCGGGGAGCTGTTTTTT | CASSDAGTPNTGELFF
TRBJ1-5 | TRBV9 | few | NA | TGTGCCAGCAGCGTAGATGGGGCGGATCAGCCCCAGCATTTT | CASSVDGADQPQHF